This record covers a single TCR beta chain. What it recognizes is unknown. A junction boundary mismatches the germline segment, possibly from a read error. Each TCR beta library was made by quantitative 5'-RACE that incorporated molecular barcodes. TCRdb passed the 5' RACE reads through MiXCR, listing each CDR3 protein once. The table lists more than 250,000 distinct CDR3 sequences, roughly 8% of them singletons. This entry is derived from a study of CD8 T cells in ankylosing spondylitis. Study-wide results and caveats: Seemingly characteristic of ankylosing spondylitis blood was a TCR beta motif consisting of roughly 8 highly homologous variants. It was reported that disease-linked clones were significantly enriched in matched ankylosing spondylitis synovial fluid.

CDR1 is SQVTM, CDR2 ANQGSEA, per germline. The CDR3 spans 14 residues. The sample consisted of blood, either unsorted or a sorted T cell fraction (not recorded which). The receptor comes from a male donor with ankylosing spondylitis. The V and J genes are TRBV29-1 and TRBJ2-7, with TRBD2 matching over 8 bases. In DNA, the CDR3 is TGCAGCGTTAAAGAGCGGGAGAGCGTCGACGAGCAGTACTTC. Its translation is CSVKERESVDEQYF.